Below are 11 T cell receptor beta chains sequenced from a single sample in a study of T-cell memory formation after mild COVID-19. MiXCR, applied by TCRdb to the 5' RACE reads, yields one record per CDR3 protein. Among approximately 210,000 distinct CDR3 sequences listed, roughly a tenth were seen once. The sequencing input was PBMCs or a T cell subset sorted from them (not recorded which). These receptors all stem from a man between 18 and 35 years old who had mild COVID-19 (a few samples of this study predate the infection). Cell type and time point are not known.

This clonotype showed up many times. The V and J genes are TRBV11-2 and TRBJ2-7, with D tentatively TRBD2 (5 bases). V was pared by 1 base and J by 2 bases, with 12 bases between. The CDR3 is 15 residues long. Germline V gene data show CDR1 as SGHAT and CDR2 as FQNNGV. The CDR3 loop is CASSLVSGSAYEQYV. The CDR3 coding sequence is TGTGCCAGCAGCTTAGTCTCGGGATCGGCCTACGAGCAGTACGTC.

The gene calls are TRBV19 and TRBJ1-2; TRBD1 matches 7 bases. Trimming took 9 bases from V and 0 from J; bases not matched to a gene: 10. CDR3 length: 15 amino acids. Germline V lookup: CDR1 LNHDA, CDR2 SQIVND (reference sequence). CDR3 protein: CASQRGQSANYGYTF. CDR3 nucleotide sequence: TGTGCCAGCCAAAGGGGACAGTCCGCTAACTATGGCTACACCTTC.

V and J are TRBV5-1 and TRBJ2-3; D ambiguous. The length of the CDR3 is 12 residues. V was shortened by 2 bases and J by 6 bases, with 7 bases between the two germline ends. The germline V gene has CDR1 SGHRS and CDR2 YFSETQ. In nucleotides, the CDR3 is TGCGCCAGCAGCTTCGAGTGGGATACGCAGTATTTT. Protein: CASSFEWDTQYF.

This clonotype occurred a few times. The chain recombines TRBV7-9 with TRBJ2-7; 9 bases agree with TRBD2. Trimming took 5 bases from V and 2 from J; bases not matched to a gene: 1. The germline V gene encodes CDR1 SEHNR and CDR2 FQNEAQ (reference sequence). The CDR3 sequence is 13 residues long. The CDR3 DNA sequence: TGTGCCAGCAGCCCTAGCGGGGCCTACGAGCAGTACGTC. It translates to CASSPSGAYEQYV.

This clonotype was observed a handful of times. The chain has TRBV6-2 or TRBV6-3 and TRBJ1-1; D remains ambiguous. The CDR3 covers 16 residues. Germline CDR1 and CDR2: MNHEY and SVGEGT. V was pared by 2 bases and J by 5 bases, with 18 bases between. The CDR3, as DNA: TGTGCCAGCAGTTACGGTCCCCCGGACCTAGGGACTGAAGCTTTCTTT. It codes for CASSYGPPDLGTEAFF.

The chain combines TRBV27 with TRBJ2-7, with a weak D call TRBD1 (5 bases). Per germline, CDR1 MNHEY and CDR2 SMNVEV (reference sequence). The V gene lost 5 bases and the J gene lost 2 bases, with 16 bases spanning the gap. This CDR3 has 15 residues. The CDR3 DNA sequence: TGTGCCAGCAGTCCGCGAACGACAGACGCCTACGAGCAGTACTTC. Translated, it gives CASSPRTTDAYEQYF.

This clonotype was observed a handful of times. The rearrangement joins TRBV28 to TRBJ1-1, with D tentatively TRBD1 (5 bases). Germline-derived CDR1 and CDR2 are MDHEN and SYDVKM. This CDR3 has 14 amino acids. Trimming left V 10 bases short and J 5 bases short, with 20 bases between. The CDR3 reads CATNPGGKKTEAFF. DNA for the CDR3: TGTGCCACTAACCCGGGGGGAAAGAAGACTGAAGCTTTCTTT.

The chain couples TRBV11-2 to TRBJ2-3, with 13 bases fitting TRBD2. The CDR3 consists of 16 residues. Germline lookup yields CDR1 SGHAT and CDR2 FQNNGV. V shed 5 bases, J shed 3 bases, and the junction held 5 bases outside the gene matches. The CDR3 coding sequence is TGTGCCAGCAGCCCGACTAGCGGGGGGTGGACAGATACGCAGTATTTT. It is translated as CASSPTSGGWTDTQYF.

This clonotype has only a few counts. One end of the junction varies from germline; a read error may be responsible. The chain has TRBV6-5 and TRBJ2-3, with TRBD1 matching over 10 bases. CDR1 is MNHEY, CDR2 SVGAGI, per germline. The CDR3 covers 12 residues. As DNA, the CDR3 is TGTGCCAGCAGTTACCGACAGGGGGCTTTTCATTTT. Its translation: CASSYRQGAFHF.

This clonotype came up many times. The V gene is TRBV5-1, the J gene TRBJ2-1, with D uncertain. The V gene lost 2 bases and the J gene lost 12 bases, with 12 bases spanning the gap. The CDR3 is made up of 12 amino acids. Germline V gene sequence: CDR1 SGHRS, CDR2 YFSETQ. CDR3 nucleotide sequence: TGCGCCAGCAGCTTCGTTTCCCGAGGGCAGTTCTTC. Its translation is CASSFVSRGQFF.

Note on this clonotype: This could be a read error, since a much larger clone is one nucleotide away. The chain recombines TRBV7-2 with TRBJ2-3; D uncertain. Germline assignment: CDR1 SGHTA and CDR2 FQGNSA. This CDR3 is 14 amino acids long. DNA for the CDR3: TGTGCCAGCAGCTTAGGATTAGATGTAGATAAGCAGTATTTT. This gives the protein CASSLGLDVDKQYF.